This T cell receptor (beta chain) was captured by sequencing in a study of T cell repertoires in cytomegalovirus infection. This clonotype was found a few times. Via MiXCR, TCRdb re-called the reads, giving one row per CDR3 protein. Among roughly 150,000 distinct CDR3 sequences listed, 15% to 20% were seen once. Trimming took off 0 bases at V and 5 bases at J, with 9 bases between the two ends. Germline CDR1 reads SGDLS; CDR2 reads YYNGEE. The CDR3 runs 13 residues. The source of this sequence is a human donor in good health (CMV status not recorded). Some clones in this sample may be carry-over from other donors' samples. Sequencing used CD8+ T cells from PBMCs. J is TRBJ2-7 and V is TRBV9; D unresolved. The CDR3 region is CASSVGDPDEQYF. CDR3 sequence (DNA): TGTGCCAGCAGCGTAGGTGATCCAGACGAGCAGTACTTC.